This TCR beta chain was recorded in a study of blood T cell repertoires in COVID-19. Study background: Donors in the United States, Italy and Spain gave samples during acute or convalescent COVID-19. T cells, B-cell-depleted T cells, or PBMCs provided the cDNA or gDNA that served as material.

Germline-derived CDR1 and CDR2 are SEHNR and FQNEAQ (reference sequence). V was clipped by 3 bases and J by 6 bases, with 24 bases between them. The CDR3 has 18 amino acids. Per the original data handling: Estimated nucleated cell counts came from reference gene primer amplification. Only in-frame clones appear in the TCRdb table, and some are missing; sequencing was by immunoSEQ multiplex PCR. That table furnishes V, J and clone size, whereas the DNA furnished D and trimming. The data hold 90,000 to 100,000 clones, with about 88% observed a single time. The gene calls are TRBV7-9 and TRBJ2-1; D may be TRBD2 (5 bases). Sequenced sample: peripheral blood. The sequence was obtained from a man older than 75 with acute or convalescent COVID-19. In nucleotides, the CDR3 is TGTGCCAGCAGCTTTGCTAGGAACTTCGCTAGACTACGCAATGAGCAGTTCTTC. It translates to CASSFARNFARLRNEQFF. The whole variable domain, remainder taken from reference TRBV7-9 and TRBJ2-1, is DTGVSQNPRHKITKRGQNVTFRCDPISEHNRLYWYRQTLGQGPEFLTYFQNEAQLEKSRLLSDRFSAERPKGSFSTLEIQRTEQGDSAMYLCASSFARNFARLRNEQFFGPGTRLTVL.